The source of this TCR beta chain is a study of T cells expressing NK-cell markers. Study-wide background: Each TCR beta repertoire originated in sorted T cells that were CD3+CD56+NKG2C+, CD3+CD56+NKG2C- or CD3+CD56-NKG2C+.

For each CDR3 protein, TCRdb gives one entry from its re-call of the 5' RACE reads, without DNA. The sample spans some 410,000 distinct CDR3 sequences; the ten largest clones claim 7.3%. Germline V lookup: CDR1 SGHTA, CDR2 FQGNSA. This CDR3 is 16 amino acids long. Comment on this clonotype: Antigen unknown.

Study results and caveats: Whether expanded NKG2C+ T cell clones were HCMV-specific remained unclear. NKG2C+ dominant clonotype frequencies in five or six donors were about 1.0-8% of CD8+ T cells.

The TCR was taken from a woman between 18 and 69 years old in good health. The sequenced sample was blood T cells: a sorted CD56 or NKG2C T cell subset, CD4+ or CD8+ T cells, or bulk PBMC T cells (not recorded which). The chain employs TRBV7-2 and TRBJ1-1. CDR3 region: CASSLVLGYMNTEAFF.